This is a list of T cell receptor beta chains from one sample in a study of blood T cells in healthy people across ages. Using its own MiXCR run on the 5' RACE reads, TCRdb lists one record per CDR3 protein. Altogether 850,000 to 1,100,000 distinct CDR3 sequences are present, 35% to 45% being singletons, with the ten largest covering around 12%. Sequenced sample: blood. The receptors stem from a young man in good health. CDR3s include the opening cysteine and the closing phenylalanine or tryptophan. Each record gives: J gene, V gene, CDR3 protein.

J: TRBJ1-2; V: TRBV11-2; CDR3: CASSSPGTQANYGYTF
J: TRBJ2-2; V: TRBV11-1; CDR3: CASSRWDYNTGELFF
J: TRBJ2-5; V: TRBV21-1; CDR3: CASSKKTGQETQYF
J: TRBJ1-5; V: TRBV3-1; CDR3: CASSSLGAGNQPQHF
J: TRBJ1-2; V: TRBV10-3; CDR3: CAISDTIGNYGYTF
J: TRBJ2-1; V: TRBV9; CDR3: CASSVGTGWDNEQFF
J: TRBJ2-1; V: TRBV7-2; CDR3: CASSLAGEDEQFF
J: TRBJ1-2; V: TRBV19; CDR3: CASSMTNYGYTF
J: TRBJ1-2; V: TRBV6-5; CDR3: CAAGHGRGGYGYTF
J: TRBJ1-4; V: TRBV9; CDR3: CASSPGIYDEKLFF
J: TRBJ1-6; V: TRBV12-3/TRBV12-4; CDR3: CASSLRGALNSPLHF
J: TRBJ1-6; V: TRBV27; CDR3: CASSSLRVSPLHF
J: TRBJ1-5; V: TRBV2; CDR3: CASSDTEQGNQPQHF
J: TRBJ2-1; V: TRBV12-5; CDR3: CASGYGTGGGYNEQFF
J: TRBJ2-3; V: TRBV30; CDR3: CAWRHLAGGSTDTQYF
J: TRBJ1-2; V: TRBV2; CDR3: CASSEELTGMGYTF